This passage covers 24 T cell receptor beta chains from one sample sequenced in a study of glioma-infiltrating T cells. Using RNA template, CDR3s of TCR alpha and beta were amplified with iRepertoire arm-PCR. TCRdb analysed the multiplex PCR reads with MiXCR anew, one entry per CDR3 protein. This table has approximately 120,000 distinct CDR3 sequences, approximately 25% appearing once. Source material: glioma tissue, nonneoplastic brain tissue, or PBMCs (not recorded which). All receptors come from a human donor with low-grade glioma or glioblastoma, undergoing nonglioma brain surgery, or in good health (not recorded which).

Concerning this clonotype: One end of the junction varies from germline; a read error may be responsible. The chain carries TRBV25-1 and TRBJ1-6; D possibly corresponds to TRBD1 (5 bases). The CDR3 runs 16 residues. Per germline, CDR1 MGHDK and CDR2 SYGVNS. CDR3 bases: TGTGCCAGCAGTGAATTTGGCAGGGCCGGGGGTTCACCCATCCACTTT. Its protein product is CASSEFGRAGGSPIHF.

In this sample, this clonotype turned up many times. The rearrangement uses TRBV28 and TRBJ2-5; TRBD1 might be the D (6 bases). CDR1 is MDHEN and CDR2 is SYDVKM in the germline V gene. Trimming left V 5 bases short and J 2 bases short, with 15 bases between. The CDR3 loop spans 15 amino acids. The CDR3 spells CASSQGQVEQETQYF. DNA of the CDR3: TGTGCCAGCAGTCAGGGACAAGTAGAACAAGAGACCCAGTACTTC.

Regarding this clonotype: Germline and junction disagree at one end, which may indicate a read error. The chain's CDR3 is CARCPGVASAPSF. The CDR3 coding sequence is TGTGCCCGCTGTCCCGGGGTCGCCTCCGCGCCGTCCTTC. This chain joins TRBV7-2 and TRBJ2-7; D may be TRBD2 (5 bases). In germline, CDR1 is SGHTA, CDR2 FQGNSA. This CDR3 contains 13 residues. The full variable domain, in which reference TRBV7-2 and TRBJ2-7 provide the parts outside the CDR3, is GAGVSQSPSNKVTEKGKDVELRCDPISGHTALYWYRQSLGQGLEFLIYFQGNSAPDKSGLPSDRFSAERTGGSVSTLTIQRTQQEDSAVYLCARCPGVASAPSFGPGTRLTVT.

With regard to this clonotype: It may be a read error: a sequence one base away is much more abundant. The chain links TRBV2 to TRBJ1-3, with D possibly being TRBD1 (6 bases). The CDR3 contains 17 residues. Germline CDR1 SNHLY, CDR2 FYNNEI. The germline V and J ends were trimmed by 8 bases and 0 bases, with 20 bases remaining between them. The CDR3 reads CASGRLDSTISGNTIYF. In DNA, the CDR3 is TGTGCCAGCGGTCGTTTGGACAGTACAATCTCTGGAAACACCATATATTTT.

This clonotype was seen only once. A single base separates this from a much larger clone, so it may be a read error. The CDR3 DNA is TGTGCCAGCCGCTCAGGGACTAGCGGGAGTTACAATGAGCAGTTCTTC. Translation: CASRSGTSGSYNEQFF. This rearrangement joins TRBV7-8 to TRBJ2-1, with 14 bases that match TRBD2. Trimming removed 8 bases from V and 4 bases from J; junction bases left unmatched: 7. There are 16 residues in the CDR3. From germline, CDR1 is SGHVS and CDR2 FQNEAQ.

In this sample, this clonotype turned up many times. CDR3 region: CSASPDSSYNEQFF. The CDR3 nucleotides are TGCAGTGCTAGCCCCGACAGCTCCTACAATGAGCAGTTCTTC. The V and J genes are TRBV20-1 and TRBJ2-1; D is possibly TRBD1 (5 bases). The CDR3 contains 14 residues. Trimming stripped 3 bases from V and 0 bases from J, with 9 bases between. The germline V gene has CDR1 DFQATT and CDR2 SNEGSKA (reference sequence).

In this sample, this clonotype turned up a few times. This chain uses TRBV7-9 with TRBJ2-7; TRBD1 is a possible D gene (7 bases). With 1 base removed from V and 3 bases from J, the gap between germline ends came to 19 bases. Germline V gene data show CDR1 as SEHNR and CDR2 as FQNEAQ (reference sequence). CDR3 length: 17 residues. The CDR3 protein is CASSLVGRGTADYEQYF. The CDR3 DNA is TGTGCCAGCAGCTTAGTCGGTCGGGGGACAGCTGACTACGAGCAGTACTTC.

Regarding this clonotype: This sequence may be a read error, since a much larger clone differs from it by one base. V is TRBV7-2 and J is TRBJ2-3; the D gene could be TRBD1 or TRBD2 (5 bases each). Germline V gives CDR1 SGHTA, CDR2 FQGNSA. The CDR3 totals 13 residues. Here the CDR3 reads CASRLVWGDTQYF. The CDR3 DNA reads TGTGCCAGCCGCTTAGTCTGGGGGGATACGCAGTATTTT.

This chain joins TRBV11-1 and TRBJ2-5; 13 bases align to TRBD2. Trimming took 5 bases from V and 3 from J; bases not matched to a gene: 6. Germline V lookup: CDR1 SGHAT, CDR2 FQDESV (reference sequence). The CDR3 contains 16 residues. CDR3 bases: TGTGCCAGCAGCACCGGGACTAGCGGGAATAAAGAGACCCAGTACTTC. It specifies CASSTGTSGNKETQYF.

This clonotype has at least ten counts. The gene calls are TRBV14 and TRBJ1-2, with 7 bases aligning to TRBD1. V lost 4 bases to trimming and J lost 4 bases; unmatched junction nucleotides: 6. This CDR3 comprises 14 residues. CDR1 and CDR2 (germline): SGHDN, FVKESK. The DNA for the CDR3 is TGTGCCAGCAGCCGACAGGGAACCCGCTATGGCTACACCTTC. This codes for CASSRQGTRYGYTF.

The chain combines TRBV3-1 with TRBJ2-3; a weak D match, TRBD2 (6 bases). Germline values: CDR1 LGHDT, CDR2 YNNKEL (reference sequence). The CDR3 is made up of 17 amino acids. V lost 4 bases and J 0 bases, leaving 17 bases between the germline ends. The CDR3 coding sequence is TGTGCCAGCAGCCGAACTCTAGCGCCAGCCAGCACAGATACGCAGTATTTT. The encoded protein is CASSRTLAPASTDTQYF.

This clonotype was observed many times. The chain employs TRBV4-1 and TRBJ2-7; D might be TRBD1 (5 bases). There are 13 residues in the CDR3. Germline values: CDR1 MGHRA, CDR2 YSYEKL. Trimming removed 1 base at V and 5 bases at J, with 9 bases between. The CDR3 sequence: CASSQAIQDEQYF. In nucleotides, the CDR3 is TGCGCCAGCAGCCAAGCGATACAGGACGAGCAGTACTTC.

Of note for this clonotype: At one end the junction does not follow the germline gene, possibly because of a read error. The chain is built from TRBV6-1 and TRBJ2-3, with 11 positions matching TRBD2. The length of the CDR3 is 16 residues. CDR1 is MNHNS and CDR2 is SASEGT in the germline V gene. The CDR3 spells CTSSPGLAGGIDTQYF. The CDR3 DNA reads TGTACCAGCAGCCCAGGTCTAGCGGGAGGCATAGATACGCAGTATTTT.

This clonotype was detected a few times. One base away lies a much larger clone, so this may be a sequencing read error. CDR3 nucleotides: TGTTCCAGCAGAGGAGCGGGGGGGTCCTACAATGAGCAGTTCTTC. Amino acid sequence: CSSRGAGGSYNEQFF. This rearrangement joins TRBV6-2 or TRBV6-3 to TRBJ2-1, with 10 bases matching TRBD2. Per germline, CDR1 MNHEY and CDR2 SVGEGT. The CDR3 sequence is 15 residues long.

The CDR3 sequence is CASSSQTSGSPPHEQYF. CDR3 bases: TGTGCCAGCAGTTCCCAGACTAGCGGGAGCCCTCCCCACGAGCAGTACTTC. J is TRBJ2-7 and V is TRBV6-1, with 12 bases fitting TRBD2. The CDR3 contains 17 residues. Trimming removed 5 bases from V and 5 bases from J; junction bases left unmatched: 13. Germline lookup yields CDR1 MNHNS and CDR2 SASEGT.

This clonotype is a singleton in its sample. This sequence may be a read error, since a much larger clone differs from it by one base. The chain has TRBV2 and TRBJ1-5; no reliable D call. V gave up 7 bases and J gave up 3 bases, with 4 bases separating them. Germline loops: CDR1 SNHLY, CDR2 FYNNEI. The length of the CDR3 is 11 residues. The CDR3 nucleotides are TGTGCCAGCACTCTCAATCAGCCCCAGCATTTT. Residues: CASTLNQPQHF. The whole variable domain, remainder taken from reference TRBV2 and TRBJ1-5, is EPEVTQTPSHQVTQMGQEVILRCVPISNHLYFYWYRQILGQKVEFLVSFYNNEISEKSEIFDDQFSVERPDGSNFTLKIRSTKLEDSAMYFCASTLNQPQHFGDGTRLSIL.

This clonotype showed up many times. The rearrangement uses TRBV4-3 and TRBJ2-7; 7 nucleotides align to TRBD1. Germline V CDR1 and CDR2: LGHNA, YSLEER. The V gene end was trimmed by 3 bases and the J gene end by 1 base; junction bases not matched to a gene: 6. The CDR3 has 15 amino acids. The CDR3 reads CASSQALQGSYEQYF. CDR3 nucleotides: TGCGCCAGCAGCCAGGCATTACAGGGGTCCTACGAGCAGTACTTC.

In its sample, this clonotype was seen many times. The chain has TRBV5-6 and TRBJ1-1; D perhaps matches TRBD1 (5 bases). CDR3 size: 17 residues. Trimming cost V 0 bases and J 1 base, with 16 bases left between them. Germline V gene data show CDR1 as SGHDT and CDR2 as YYEEEE. The DNA of the CDR3 is TGTGCCAGCAGCTTGGTAAAGGGGCACTGGGGGAACACTGAAGCTTTCTTT. Amino acid sequence: CASSLVKGHWGNTEAFF.

With regard to this clonotype: This may come from a read error, since a much larger clone is one base off. This chain links TRBV7-6 with TRBJ2-3; TRBD2 is a possible D gene (6 bases). This CDR3 contains 13 residues. The germline V gene has CDR1 SGHVS and CDR2 FNYEAQ. CDR3 in amino acids: CASSLFLRDAWCF. Here the CDR3 DNA reads TGTGCCAGCAGCTTATTTTTGCGGGACGCATGGTGTTTT.

This clonotype was counted ten times or more. The chain uses TRBV15 and TRBJ2-3; 9 nucleotides line up with TRBD2. Germline CDR1 LNHNV, CDR2 YYDKDF (reference sequence). The J segment lost 6 bases and the V segment lost 0 bases, leaving 7 bases of the junction unmatched. The CDR3 runs to 16 residues. CDR3: CATSRDLAGSMDTQYF. Here the CDR3 DNA reads TGTGCCACCAGCAGAGATCTAGCGGGAAGCATGGATACGCAGTATTTT.

This clonotype was seen ten or more times. The rearrangement joins TRBV5-1 to TRBJ2-5; D may correspond to TRBD1 or TRBD2 (5 bases each). The CDR3 extends over 15 amino acids. With 7 bases removed from V and 1 base from J, the gap between germline ends came to 17 bases. In germline, CDR1 is SGHRS, CDR2 YFSETQ. This CDR3 reads CASGAPGTGQETQYF. DNA for the CDR3: TGCGCCAGCGGGGCTCCGGGAACGGGCCAAGAGACCCAGTACTTC.

There are many counts of this clonotype. This chain links TRBV7-9 with TRBJ2-1; no definite D call. In germline, CDR1 is SEHNR, CDR2 FQNEAQ (reference sequence). The CDR3 sequence is 13 residues long. Trimming took off 5 bases at V and 11 bases at J, with 16 bases between the two ends. The CDR3 spells CASSLPPPLKQFF. In DNA, the CDR3 is TGTGCCAGCAGCCTCCCCCCACCTCTCAAGCAGTTCTTC.

As to this clonotype: A junction boundary mismatches the germline segment, possibly from a read error. The chain has TRBV29-1 and TRBJ2-4; 11 bases map to TRBD2. The CDR3 totals 13 residues. From germline, CDR1 is SQVTM and CDR2 ANQGSEA. In DNA, the CDR3 is TGCGGCGTTGAAGCGCCACTAGCGGGAGTCCAGTACTTC. Amino acid sequence: CGVEAPLAGVQYF.

On this clonotype itself: An end of the junction does not agree with germline; a read error may underlie this. The chain combines TRBV15 with TRBJ2-3, with 9 nucleotides matching TRBD2. Germline values: CDR1 LNHNV, CDR2 YYDKDF (reference sequence). The CDR3 length is 17 residues. The CDR3 spells CAASRESSGRGSDTQYF. CDR3 in DNA: TGTGCCGCCAGCAGAGAGAGTAGCGGGAGAGGATCAGATACGCAGTATTTT.